This T cell receptor (beta chain) was captured in a study of human T cells and chemical hapten exposure. Turning to the study itself: In the sensitization step, 2% DPC was placed on approximately 2 cm by approximately 2 cm of upper inner arm skin. Study results and caveats: The number of TCRs over 1 in 1000 frequency stayed unchanged after DPC.

TCRdb called the RACE reads again in MiXCR, with one record for every CDR3 protein. The sample has some 150,000 distinct CDR3 sequences; 10% to 15% are singletons. V lost 7 bases and J 2 bases, leaving 11 bases between the germline ends. Germline CDR1 reads MNHNS; CDR2 reads SASEGT. The CDR3 length is 13 residues. This clonotype was picked up a small number of times. Its antigen is not known. This sample's time point: patch test 2, 6 weeks after DPC sensitization. Treatment of the sample: therapeutic diphenylcyclopropenone sensitization with weekly scalp DPC. Alopecia patients deemed DPC-suitable, aged 18 to 70, excluding pregnancy. Unfractionated whole blood was the source of the extracted total RNA.

Sequencing was performed on whole blood, taken in connection with sensitization to the hapten diphenylcyclopropenone (DPC). The source of this sequence is a woman in her fifties or sixties with alopecia areata. Some clones in this sample may be carry-over from other donors' samples. The chain has TRBV6-1 and TRBJ2-5; unclear D gene. Here the CDR3 reads CASTTARQETQYF. The CDR3 DNA follows: TGTGCCAGCACTACAGCTAGACAAGAGACCCAGTACTTC.